This TCR beta chain was captured in a study of blood T cell repertoires in COVID-19. Sequenced by immunoSEQ multiplex PCR; TCRdb stores in-frame clones only, minus some. The table shows 140,000 to 150,000 clones, with roughly 90% occurring only once. This clone was observed a few times. The CDR3 spans 15 residues. V lost 6 bases, J lost 3 bases, and 17 bases lay in between. Germline V lookup: CDR1 SGHTA, CDR2 FQGTGA. The sequencing input was PBMCs or T cells enriched from blood (not recorded which). The genes are TRBV7-3 and TRBJ1-1, with a tentative D call TRBD1 (5 bases). The sequence was collected from a man in his forties or fifties who had recovered from COVID-19. CDR3: CASRPSKGRYTEAFF. The CDR3, as DNA: TGTGCCAGCAGGCCGTCGAAGGGGCGGTACACTGAAGCTTTCTTT.